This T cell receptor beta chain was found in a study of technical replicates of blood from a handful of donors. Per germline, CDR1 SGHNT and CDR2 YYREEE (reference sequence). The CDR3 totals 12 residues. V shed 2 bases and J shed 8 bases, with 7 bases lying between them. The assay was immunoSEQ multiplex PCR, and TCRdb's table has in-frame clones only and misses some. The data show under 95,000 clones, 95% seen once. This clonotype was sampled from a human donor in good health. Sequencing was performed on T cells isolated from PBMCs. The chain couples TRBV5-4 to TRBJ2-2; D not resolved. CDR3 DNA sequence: TGTGCCAGCAGCTTTTACAGAGGGGAGCTGTTTTTT. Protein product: CASSFYRGELFF.